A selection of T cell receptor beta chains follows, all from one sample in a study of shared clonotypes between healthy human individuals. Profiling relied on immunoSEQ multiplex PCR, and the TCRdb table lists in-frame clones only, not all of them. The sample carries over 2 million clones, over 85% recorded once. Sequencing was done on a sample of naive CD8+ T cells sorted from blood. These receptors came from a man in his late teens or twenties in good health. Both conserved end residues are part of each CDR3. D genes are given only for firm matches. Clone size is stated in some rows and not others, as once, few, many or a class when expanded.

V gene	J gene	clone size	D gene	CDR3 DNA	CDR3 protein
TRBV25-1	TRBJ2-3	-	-	TGTGCCAGCAGTGACTGGTCGACAGATACGCAGTATTTT	CASSDWSTDTQYF
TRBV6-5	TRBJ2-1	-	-	TGTGCCAGCAACCTAGGGGATGAGCAGTTCTTC	CASNLGDEQFF
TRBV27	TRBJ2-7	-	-	TGTGCCAGCAGTTTATCGGCCGGGACTCAGATATACGAGCAGTACTTC	CASSLSAGTQIYEQYF
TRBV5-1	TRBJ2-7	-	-	TGCGCCAGCAGCTTCGAACAGGGGACTAACCCCTACGAGCAGTACTTC	CASSFEQGTNPYEQYF
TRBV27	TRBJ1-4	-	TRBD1	TGTGCCAGCAGTCACCTCGGAGGACAGGAGGCAGGGTCGGATGAAAAACTGTTTTTT	CASSHLGGQEAGSDEKLFF
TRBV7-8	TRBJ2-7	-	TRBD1	TGTGCCAGCAGCGAGCCCCGGGACAGGGCTTACGAGCAGTACTTC	CASSEPRDRAYEQYF
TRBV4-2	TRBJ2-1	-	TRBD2	TGTGCCAGCAGCCAAATTTCCGGGACTAGCGGGGGGGCAGGTGAGCAGTTCTTC	CASSQISGTSGGAGEQFF
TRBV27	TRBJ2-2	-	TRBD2	TGTGCCAGCAGTTTCGAATCACTAGCGGGAGTGGGGAGCACCGGGGAGCTGTTTTTT	CASSFESLAGVGSTGELFF
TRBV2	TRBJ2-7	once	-	TGTGCCAGCAGTGATCTCGGTGGCTCCTACGAGCAGTACTTC	CASSDLGGSYEQYF
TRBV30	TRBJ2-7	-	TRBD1	TGTGCCTGGGATCATCCGGGACAGGGGGCCTACGAGCAGTACTTC	CAWDHPGQGAYEQYF
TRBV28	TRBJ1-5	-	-	TGTGCCAGCCATTGGACAGACAATCAGCCCCAGCATTTT	CASHWTDNQPQHF
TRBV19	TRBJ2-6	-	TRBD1	TGTGCCAGTAGGTCGAGACAGGGTGAATCTGGGGCCAACGTCCTGACTTTC	CASRSRQGESGANVLTF
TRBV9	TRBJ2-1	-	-	TGTGCCAGCAGCGTAGGTGGAGCGGCCTACAATGAGCAGTTCTTC	CASSVGGAAYNEQFF
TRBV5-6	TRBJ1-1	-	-	TGTGCCAGCAGGTTTGGGGGGACTGAAGCTTTCTTT	CASRFGGTEAFF
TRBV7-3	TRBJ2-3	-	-	TGTGCCAGCAGCTTAACAGGGAAAGATACGCAGTATTTT	CASSLTGKDTQYF
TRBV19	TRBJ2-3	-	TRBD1	TGTGCCAGTAGTATGGACAGGACTAGCACAGATACGCAGTATTTT	CASSMDRTSTDTQYF
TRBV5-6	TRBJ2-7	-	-	TGTGCCAGCAGCTTGGAATATAACTCCTACGAGCAGTACTTC	CASSLEYNSYEQYF
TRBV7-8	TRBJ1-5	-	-	TGTGCCAGCAGCCTTGGGGTGGAAGGCAATCAGCCCCAGCATTTT	CASSLGVEGNQPQHF
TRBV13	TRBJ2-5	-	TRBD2	TGTGCCAGCAGCCCCTGGGGACTAGCGGGGGGAGAGACCCAGTACTTC	CASSPWGLAGGETQYF
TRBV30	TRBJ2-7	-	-	TGTGCCTGGAGTCCCCCGGACACAATCACCGAGCAGTACTTC	CAWSPPDTITEQYF
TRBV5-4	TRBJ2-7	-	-	TGTGCCAGCAGCTTACACGGACTACTAGGGGAGCAGTACTTC	CASSLHGLLGEQYF
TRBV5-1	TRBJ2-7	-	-	TGCGCCAGCAGTTATGACAGCCCCTACGAGCAGTACTTC	CASSYDSPYEQYF
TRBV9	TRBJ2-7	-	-	TGTGCCAGCAGCCCCCCCCAGAACTCCTACGAGCAGTACTTC	CASSPPQNSYEQYF
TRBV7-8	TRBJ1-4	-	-	TGTGCCAGCAGCTTAGGACAGGCAAATGAAAAACTGTTTTTT	CASSLGQANEKLFF
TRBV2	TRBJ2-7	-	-	TGTGCCAGCAGTATTCAGGTCTACGAGCAGTACTTC	CASSIQVYEQYF
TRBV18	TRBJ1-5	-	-	TGTGCCAGCTCACGCAGGGACAGCAATCAGCCCCAGCATTTT	CASSRRDSNQPQHF
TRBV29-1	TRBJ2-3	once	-	TGCAGCGCCCGGCCGACGCGCACAGATACGCAGTATTTT	CSARPTRTDTQYF
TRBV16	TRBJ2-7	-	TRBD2	TGTGCCAGCAGCCAATACGGCGCTAGCGGGGACTCCTACGAGCAGTACTTC	CASSQYGASGDSYEQYF
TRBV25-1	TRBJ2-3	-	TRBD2	TGTGCCAGCAGCTCCGGGACTAGCGGGGGGGCGGTAGATACGCAGTATTTT	CASSSGTSGGAVDTQYF
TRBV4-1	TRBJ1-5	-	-	TGCGCCAGCAGCCAAGAAGTGGTCCAAGGGCAGCCCCAGCATTTT	CASSQEVVQGQPQHF